A selection of T cell receptor beta chains follows, all from one sample in a study of blood T cell repertoires in COVID-19. Clones were read by immunoSEQ multiplex PCR, and TCRdb kept only the in-frame ones, dropping some. The sample has 140,000 or so clones; approximately 89% are singletons. Sample: peripheral blood. These receptors were collected from a human donor in a cohort sampled during active COVID-19. CDR3s include the opening cysteine and the closing phenylalanine or tryptophan. D genes are given only for firm matches. Clone sizes are given selectively: once, few, many, or a class where the clone is expanded.

clone size: few; V gene: TRBV12-3/TRBV12-4; J gene: TRBJ1-6; D gene: NA; CDR3 DNA: TGTGCCAGCACCCAGGGTACGAATTCACCCCTCCACTTT; CDR3 protein: CASTQGTNSPLHF
clone size: NA; V gene: TRBV2; J gene: TRBJ1-2; D gene: NA; CDR3 DNA: TGTGCCAGCAGTTCGGGGGGCTACACCTTC; CDR3 protein: CASSSGGYTF
clone size: NA; V gene: TRBV20-1; J gene: TRBJ2-3; D gene: NA; CDR3 DNA: TGCAGTGGAGCCCACACAGATACGCAGTATTTT; CDR3 protein: CSGAHTDTQYF
clone size: NA; V gene: TRBV7-9; J gene: TRBJ2-1; D gene: TRBD2; CDR3 DNA: TGTGCCAGCAGAAAAGGGACTAGCGGGGGCGGAGTCTACAATGAGCAGTTCTTC; CDR3 protein: CASRKGTSGGGVYNEQFF
clone size: NA; V gene: TRBV6-4; J gene: TRBJ2-3; D gene: TRBD1; CDR3 DNA: TGTGCCAGCAGCGTGACAGGGGGCACGACAGATACGCAGTATTTT; CDR3 protein: CASSVTGGTTDTQYF
clone size: NA; V gene: TRBV6-5; J gene: TRBJ2-3; D gene: TRBD1; CDR3 DNA: TGTGCCAGCAGTTACAAGGACTCCAGGGGGGATACGCAGTATTTT; CDR3 protein: CASSYKDSRGDTQYF
clone size: NA; V gene: TRBV7-9; J gene: TRBJ2-1; D gene: NA; CDR3 DNA: TGTGCCAGCAGCTCACAGGATAGCTCCTACAATGAGCAGTTCTTC; CDR3 protein: CASSSQDSSYNEQFF
clone size: NA; V gene: TRBV7-9; J gene: TRBJ2-6; D gene: NA; CDR3 DNA: TGTGCCAGCAGCGAGGGGGCTGGGGCCAACGTCCTGACTTTC; CDR3 protein: CASSEGAGANVLTF
clone size: NA; V gene: TRBV7-3; J gene: TRBJ2-2; D gene: NA; CDR3 DNA: TGTGCCAGCAGCTTAAATGTGGGTTCGGGCGGGGAGCTGTTTTTT; CDR3 protein: CASSLNVGSGGELFF
clone size: NA; V gene: TRBV3-1/TRBV3-2; J gene: TRBJ1-5; D gene: TRBD1; CDR3 DNA: TGTGCCAGCAGCCAAGGACAGGGGTATACTCAGCCCCAGCATTTT; CDR3 protein: CASSQGQGYTQPQHF
clone size: NA; V gene: TRBV27; J gene: TRBJ1-6; D gene: NA; CDR3 DNA: TGTGCCAGCAGTTTGACGGGTTCCTATAATTCACCCCTCCACTTT; CDR3 protein: CASSLTGSYNSPLHF
clone size: NA; V gene: TRBV12-3/TRBV12-4; J gene: TRBJ2-7; D gene: TRBD2; CDR3 DNA: TGTGCCAGCAGTCCCCGGGGGGGAGGGGAGCAGTACTTC; CDR3 protein: CASSPRGGGEQYF
clone size: NA; V gene: TRBV5-6; J gene: TRBJ2-7; D gene: NA; CDR3 DNA: TGTGCCAGCAGCTTGGTACAGGGCTACGAGCAGTACTTC; CDR3 protein: CASSLVQGYEQYF
clone size: NA; V gene: TRBV7-3; J gene: TRBJ2-1; D gene: NA; CDR3 DNA: TGTGCCAGCAGCCTCGGGGGGCCTCAATCCTACAATGAGCAGTTCTTC; CDR3 protein: CASSLGGPQSYNEQFF
clone size: once; V gene: TRBV5-1; J gene: TRBJ2-7; D gene: NA; CDR3 DNA: TGCGCCAGCAGCTCAAGCTACGGGACACTCATACAGCAGTACTTC; CDR3 protein: CASSSSYGTLIQQYF
clone size: NA; V gene: TRBV6-5; J gene: TRBJ1-1; D gene: NA; CDR3 DNA: TGTGCCAGCAGTTTCCAGGTGAACACTGAAGCTTTCTTT; CDR3 protein: CASSFQVNTEAFF
clone size: NA; V gene: TRBV18; J gene: TRBJ1-2; D gene: NA; CDR3 DNA: TGTGCCAGCTCAGCCGACAAGAACTATGGCTACACCTTC; CDR3 protein: CASSADKNYGYTF
clone size: NA; V gene: TRBV7-8; J gene: TRBJ2-1; D gene: NA; CDR3 DNA: TGTGCCAGCAGCTCCCGGCGGATAAACAATGAGCAGTTCTTC; CDR3 protein: CASSSRRINNEQFF
clone size: NA; V gene: TRBV7-6; J gene: TRBJ2-2; D gene: TRBD1; CDR3 DNA: TGTGCCAGCAGCTCACCGGGACAGGGGCCACACCCGAACACCGGGGAGCTGTTTTTT; CDR3 protein: CASSSPGQGPHPNTGELFF
clone size: NA; V gene: TRBV5-1; J gene: TRBJ2-2; D gene: NA; CDR3 DNA: TGCGCCAGCAGCATCAATCCCGGGGAGAGCGGGGAGCTGTTTTTT; CDR3 protein: CASSINPGESGELFF
clone size: NA; V gene: TRBV5-4; J gene: TRBJ1-1; D gene: NA; CDR3 DNA: TGTGCCAGCAGCTCGCCGGGAAGGAACACTGAAGCTTTCTTT; CDR3 protein: CASSSPGRNTEAFF
clone size: NA; V gene: TRBV4-3; J gene: TRBJ2-7; D gene: NA; CDR3 DNA: TGCGCCAGCAGCCAAGAGGAGGGATTATACGAGCAGTACTTC; CDR3 protein: CASSQEEGLYEQYF
clone size: NA; V gene: TRBV7-6; J gene: TRBJ2-3; D gene: TRBD1; CDR3 DNA: TGTGCCAGCAGCCCAGGACAGGCTTATCGCACAGATACGCAGTATTTT; CDR3 protein: CASSPGQAYRTDTQYF
clone size: NA; V gene: TRBV27; J gene: TRBJ1-1; D gene: TRBD1; CDR3 DNA: TGTGCCAGCAGTTTATATATCCCGCGACAGGGGGAGAACACTGAAGCTTTCTTT; CDR3 protein: CASSLYIPRQGENTEAFF
clone size: NA; V gene: TRBV5-6; J gene: TRBJ1-5; D gene: NA; CDR3 DNA: TGTGCCAGCAGCCATACCTCCACGGGCAATCAGCCCCAGCATTTT; CDR3 protein: CASSHTSTGNQPQHF
clone size: NA; V gene: TRBV6-5; J gene: TRBJ1-1; D gene: NA; CDR3 DNA: TGTGCCAGCAGTTACTCGGGGGCAGCGCGTACTGAAGCTTTCTTT; CDR3 protein: CASSYSGAARTEAFF
clone size: NA; V gene: TRBV11-2; J gene: TRBJ2-3; D gene: NA; CDR3 DNA: TGTGCCAGCAGCCAGACACGTATCAGCACAGATACGCAGTATTTT; CDR3 protein: CASSQTRISTDTQYF
clone size: NA; V gene: TRBV29-1; J gene: TRBJ2-1; D gene: TRBD1; CDR3 DNA: TGCAGCGTTGGACAGGGCTACAATGAGCAGTTCTTC; CDR3 protein: CSVGQGYNEQFF
clone size: NA; V gene: TRBV29-1; J gene: TRBJ1-1; D gene: TRBD1; CDR3 DNA: TGCAGCGGTCTGACAGGGGCTACTGAAGCTTTCTTT; CDR3 protein: CSGLTGATEAFF
clone size: NA; V gene: TRBV4-1; J gene: TRBJ1-5; D gene: NA; CDR3 DNA: TGCGCCAGCAGCCAAGGTCCGTATGGGGAGCAGCGGCAGCCCCAGCATTTT; CDR3 protein: CASSQGPYGEQRQPQHF
clone size: NA; V gene: TRBV24-1; J gene: TRBJ1-5; D gene: NA; CDR3 DNA: TGTGCCACCAGTGACTCTTCCGACACGTGGATAAATCAGCCCCAGCATTTT; CDR3 protein: CATSDSSDTWINQPQHF
clone size: NA; V gene: TRBV4-2; J gene: TRBJ1-1; D gene: NA; CDR3 DNA: TGTGCCAGCAGCCCCCGCGAGGACACTGAAGCTTTCTTT; CDR3 protein: CASSPREDTEAFF
clone size: NA; V gene: TRBV2; J gene: TRBJ2-3; D gene: TRBD2; CDR3 DNA: TGTGCCTTCAAAGCGCTAGCGGTCACAGATACGCAGTATTTT; CDR3 protein: CAFKALAVTDTQYF
clone size: few; V gene: TRBV11-2; J gene: TRBJ1-4; D gene: NA; CDR3 DNA: TGTGCCAGCAGTGGAGGGCCTCTGGCTAATGAAAAACTGTTTTTT; CDR3 protein: CASSGGPLANEKLFF
clone size: NA; V gene: TRBV2; J gene: TRBJ1-6; D gene: NA; CDR3 DNA: TGTGCCAGCAGTGAGGGGCCAGGCTATAATTCACCCCTCCACTTT; CDR3 protein: CASSEGPGYNSPLHF
clone size: NA; V gene: TRBV5-1; J gene: TRBJ2-1; D gene: NA; CDR3 DNA: TGCGCCAGCAGCTTGAACAGGAACTACAATGAGCAGTTCTTC; CDR3 protein: CASSLNRNYNEQFF
clone size: NA; V gene: TRBV5-5; J gene: TRBJ2-6; D gene: NA; CDR3 DNA: TGTGCCAGCAGTCGCGGTTCCCCTACCTCTGGGGCCAACGTCCTGACTTTC; CDR3 protein: CASSRGSPTSGANVLTF
clone size: few; V gene: TRBV5-4; J gene: TRBJ1-2; D gene: TRBD1; CDR3 DNA: TGTGCCAGCAGCTCTTACGGACAGGGAATAAGCTATGGCTACACCTTC; CDR3 protein: CASSSYGQGISYGYTF
clone size: NA; V gene: TRBV27; J gene: TRBJ1-4; D gene: NA; CDR3 DNA: TGTGCCAGCAGTTCGGGAGCAACTAATGAAAAACTGTTTTTT; CDR3 protein: CASSSGATNEKLFF
clone size: NA; V gene: TRBV12-3/TRBV12-4; J gene: TRBJ2-7; D gene: TRBD1; CDR3 DNA: TGTGCCAGCCTCTCCGGACAGGGCTACGAGCAGTACTTC; CDR3 protein: CASLSGQGYEQYF
clone size: once; V gene: TRBV9; J gene: TRBJ2-3; D gene: TRBD2; CDR3 DNA: TGTGCCAGCAGCGTAGGCACTAGCGGGGGAGCAGATACGCAGTATTTT; CDR3 protein: CASSVGTSGGADTQYF
clone size: NA; V gene: TRBV7-2; J gene: TRBJ2-7; D gene: NA; CDR3 DNA: TGTGCCAGCAGCCAGACTGGCTACGAGCAGTACTTC; CDR3 protein: CASSQTGYEQYF
clone size: NA; V gene: TRBV19; J gene: TRBJ2-7; D gene: NA; CDR3 DNA: TGTGCCAGTAGTCCCTCAGGCCTTGGGGAGCAGTACTTC; CDR3 protein: CASSPSGLGEQYF
clone size: NA; V gene: TRBV9; J gene: TRBJ1-2; D gene: NA; CDR3 DNA: TGTGCCAGCAGCCCCCGATCGGGGAACACCAACTATGGCTACACCTTC; CDR3 protein: CASSPRSGNTNYGYTF
clone size: NA; V gene: TRBV4-3; J gene: TRBJ1-3; D gene: NA; CDR3 DNA: TGCGCCAGCAGCCAACTTAGGAGTAACACCATATATTTT; CDR3 protein: CASSQLRSNTIYF
clone size: NA; V gene: TRBV5-1; J gene: TRBJ1-6; D gene: NA; CDR3 DNA: TGCGCCAGCAGCTTGGACTCCGGTGGAGCCCTCCACTTT; CDR3 protein: CASSLDSGGALHF
clone size: once; V gene: TRBV5-1; J gene: TRBJ2-1; D gene: NA; CDR3 DNA: TGCGCCAGCAGTTCCTACTTTCACTCCTACAATGAGCAGTTCTTC; CDR3 protein: CASSSYFHSYNEQFF
clone size: NA; V gene: TRBV4-2; J gene: TRBJ1-1; D gene: TRBD1; CDR3 DNA: TGTGCCAGCAGCCACCAGACAGGGGAAGCTTTCTTT; CDR3 protein: CASSHQTGEAFF
clone size: NA; V gene: TRBV5-1; J gene: TRBJ2-5; D gene: NA; CDR3 DNA: TGCGCCAGCAGCTTAGGACTATTGGAGACCCAGTACTTC; CDR3 protein: CASSLGLLETQYF
clone size: NA; V gene: TRBV9; J gene: TRBJ2-2; D gene: NA; CDR3 DNA: TGTGCCAGCAGCGTTGGAGTAAACACCGGGGAGCTGTTTTTT; CDR3 protein: CASSVGVNTGELFF
clone size: few; V gene: TRBV7-8; J gene: TRBJ2-7; D gene: TRBD1; CDR3 DNA: TGTGCCAGCAGCCCCCGTGGGACAGTCCTCTCCTACGAGCAGTACTTC; CDR3 protein: CASSPRGTVLSYEQYF
clone size: NA; V gene: TRBV19; J gene: TRBJ1-2; D gene: NA; CDR3 DNA: TGTGCCAGTAGTATCCCGACGCAGGTTGGGTACGGCTACACCTTC; CDR3 protein: CASSIPTQVGYGYTF
clone size: once; V gene: TRBV30; J gene: TRBJ2-1; D gene: TRBD2; CDR3 DNA: TGTGCCTGGAGCACAGCGGGGGTCTACAATGAGCAGTTCTTC; CDR3 protein: CAWSTAGVYNEQFF
clone size: few; V gene: TRBV9; J gene: TRBJ1-2; D gene: NA; CDR3 DNA: TGTGCCAGCAGCGTAGATCCACAGGCGGCACTTGGCTATGGCTACACCTTC; CDR3 protein: CASSVDPQAALGYGYTF